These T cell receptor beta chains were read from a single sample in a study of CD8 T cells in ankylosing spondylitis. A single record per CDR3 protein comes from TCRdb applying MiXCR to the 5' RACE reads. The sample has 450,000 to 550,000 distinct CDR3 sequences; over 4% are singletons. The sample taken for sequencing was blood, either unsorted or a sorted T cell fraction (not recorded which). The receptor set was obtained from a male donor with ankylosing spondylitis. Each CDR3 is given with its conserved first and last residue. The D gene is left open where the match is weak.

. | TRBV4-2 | CASSQDEEKLFF
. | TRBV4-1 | CASSQATARGPQHF
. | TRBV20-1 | CSAPKARYSNQPQHF
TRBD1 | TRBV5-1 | CASSIAGGTEAFF
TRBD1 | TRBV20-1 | CSARDRGGAIYGYTF
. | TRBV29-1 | CSVSGEMGTNEQFF
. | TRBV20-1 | CSASSQVPGELFF
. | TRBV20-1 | CSASDTPTRPQHF
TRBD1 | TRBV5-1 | CASSAGDRDFYEQYF
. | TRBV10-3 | CAILNTGELFF
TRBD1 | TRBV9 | CASRKPGQGSQPQHF
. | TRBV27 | CASSPYRDTGELFF
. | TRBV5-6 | CASSGERGRRNYNEQFF
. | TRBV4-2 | CASSQIRRPDEQYF
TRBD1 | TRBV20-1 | CSATTGPAVGYTF
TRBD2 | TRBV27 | CASSFLTSGYPSGYEQYF
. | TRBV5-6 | CASRRSGGSTEAFF
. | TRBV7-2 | CASSLENGIHEQYF
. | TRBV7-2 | CASSPAGGLIQISQYF
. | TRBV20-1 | CSALPGRDTGELFF
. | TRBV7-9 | CASTFFDEQFF
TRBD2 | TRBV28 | CASSLSSGTYEQYF
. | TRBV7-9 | CASSLVSKAGELFF
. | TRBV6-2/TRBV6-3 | CASSYHEPGQGNTIYF
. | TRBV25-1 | CASRGGLYGYTF
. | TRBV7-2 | CASSLASGYKIYNEQFF
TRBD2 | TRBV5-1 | CASSFGLAGPTDTQYF
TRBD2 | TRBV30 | CAWSALAGASSYEQYF
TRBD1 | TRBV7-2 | CASSLRQGSFTGELFF
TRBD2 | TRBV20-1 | CSAWNSGGKETQYF
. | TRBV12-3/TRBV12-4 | CASSYRAVSYGYTF
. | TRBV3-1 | CASSHDRRTEAFF
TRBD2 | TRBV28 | CASSFYSGIFADTQYF
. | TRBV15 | CATSKTRQLNQPQHF
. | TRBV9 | CASSVEGVSEYNEQFF
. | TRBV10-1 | CASSEIQRSTDTQYF
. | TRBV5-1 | CASSDPTDTQYF
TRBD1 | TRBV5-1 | CASSPSGGTNSPLHF
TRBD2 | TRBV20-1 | CSASKTLSGRGSYEQYF
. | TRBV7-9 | CASSLPPVNTEAFF
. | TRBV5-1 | CASSPEPSRGDTQYF
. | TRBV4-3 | CASSTRRDTGELFF
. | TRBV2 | CASRGQPYTEAFF
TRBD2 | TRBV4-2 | CASSQPEGTSGAYNEQFF
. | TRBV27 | CASSSRTAAPIQQYF
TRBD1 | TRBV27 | CASSSLSDRGRFEQYF
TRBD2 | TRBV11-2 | CASSFFLAGYTDTQYF
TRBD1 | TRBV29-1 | CSVEGWGTGVYEQYF
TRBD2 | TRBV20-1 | CSAGVTSGGPRDTQYF
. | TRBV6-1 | CASRGTSLYTEAFF
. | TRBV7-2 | CASSLARQGYTEAFF
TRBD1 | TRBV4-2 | CASSLTGGAGLGQPQHF
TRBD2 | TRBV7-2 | CASSSREASGYNEQFF
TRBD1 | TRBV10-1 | CASSSTGLDTEAFF
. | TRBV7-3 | CASSLTMEGSPLHF
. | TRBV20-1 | CSATGYLYEQYF
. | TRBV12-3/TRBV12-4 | CASSSPPGELFF